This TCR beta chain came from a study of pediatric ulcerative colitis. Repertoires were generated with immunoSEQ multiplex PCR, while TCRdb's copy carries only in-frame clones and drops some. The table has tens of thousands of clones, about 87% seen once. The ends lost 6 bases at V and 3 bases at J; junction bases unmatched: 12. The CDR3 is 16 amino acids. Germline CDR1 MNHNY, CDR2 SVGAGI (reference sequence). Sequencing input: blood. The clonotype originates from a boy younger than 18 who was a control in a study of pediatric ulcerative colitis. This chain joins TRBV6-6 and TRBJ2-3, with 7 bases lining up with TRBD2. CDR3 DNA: TGTGCCAGCAGGGCGACCACGGGGGGTGGTACAGATACGCAGTATTTT. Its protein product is CASRATTGGGTDTQYF.